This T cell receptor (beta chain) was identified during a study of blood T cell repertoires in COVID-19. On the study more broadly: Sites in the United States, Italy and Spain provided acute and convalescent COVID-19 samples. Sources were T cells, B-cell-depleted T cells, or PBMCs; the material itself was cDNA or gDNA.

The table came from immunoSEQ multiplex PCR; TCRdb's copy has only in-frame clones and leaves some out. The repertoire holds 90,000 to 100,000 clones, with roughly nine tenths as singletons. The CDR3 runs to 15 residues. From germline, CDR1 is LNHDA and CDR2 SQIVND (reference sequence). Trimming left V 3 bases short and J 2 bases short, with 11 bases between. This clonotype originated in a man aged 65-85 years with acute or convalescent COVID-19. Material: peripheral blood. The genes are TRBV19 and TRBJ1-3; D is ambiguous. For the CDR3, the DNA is TGTGCCAGTAGTATCGATGTAACAGCTGGAAACACCATATATTTT. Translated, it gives CASSIDVTAGNTIYF.